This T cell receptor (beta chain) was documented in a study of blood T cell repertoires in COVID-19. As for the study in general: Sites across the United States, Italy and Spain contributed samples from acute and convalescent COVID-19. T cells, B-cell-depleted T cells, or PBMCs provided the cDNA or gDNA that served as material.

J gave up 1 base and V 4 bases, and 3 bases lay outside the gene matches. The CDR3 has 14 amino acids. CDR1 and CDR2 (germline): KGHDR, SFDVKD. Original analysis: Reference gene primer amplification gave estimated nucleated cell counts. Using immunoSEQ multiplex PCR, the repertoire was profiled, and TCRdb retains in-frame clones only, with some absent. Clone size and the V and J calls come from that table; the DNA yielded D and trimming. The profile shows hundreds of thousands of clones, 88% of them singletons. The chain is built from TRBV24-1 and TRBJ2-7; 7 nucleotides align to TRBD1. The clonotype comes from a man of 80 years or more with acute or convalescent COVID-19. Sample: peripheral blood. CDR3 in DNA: TGTGCCACCAGTGACTCCAGGGGGTCCTACGAGCAGTACTTC. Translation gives CATSDSRGSYEQYF.